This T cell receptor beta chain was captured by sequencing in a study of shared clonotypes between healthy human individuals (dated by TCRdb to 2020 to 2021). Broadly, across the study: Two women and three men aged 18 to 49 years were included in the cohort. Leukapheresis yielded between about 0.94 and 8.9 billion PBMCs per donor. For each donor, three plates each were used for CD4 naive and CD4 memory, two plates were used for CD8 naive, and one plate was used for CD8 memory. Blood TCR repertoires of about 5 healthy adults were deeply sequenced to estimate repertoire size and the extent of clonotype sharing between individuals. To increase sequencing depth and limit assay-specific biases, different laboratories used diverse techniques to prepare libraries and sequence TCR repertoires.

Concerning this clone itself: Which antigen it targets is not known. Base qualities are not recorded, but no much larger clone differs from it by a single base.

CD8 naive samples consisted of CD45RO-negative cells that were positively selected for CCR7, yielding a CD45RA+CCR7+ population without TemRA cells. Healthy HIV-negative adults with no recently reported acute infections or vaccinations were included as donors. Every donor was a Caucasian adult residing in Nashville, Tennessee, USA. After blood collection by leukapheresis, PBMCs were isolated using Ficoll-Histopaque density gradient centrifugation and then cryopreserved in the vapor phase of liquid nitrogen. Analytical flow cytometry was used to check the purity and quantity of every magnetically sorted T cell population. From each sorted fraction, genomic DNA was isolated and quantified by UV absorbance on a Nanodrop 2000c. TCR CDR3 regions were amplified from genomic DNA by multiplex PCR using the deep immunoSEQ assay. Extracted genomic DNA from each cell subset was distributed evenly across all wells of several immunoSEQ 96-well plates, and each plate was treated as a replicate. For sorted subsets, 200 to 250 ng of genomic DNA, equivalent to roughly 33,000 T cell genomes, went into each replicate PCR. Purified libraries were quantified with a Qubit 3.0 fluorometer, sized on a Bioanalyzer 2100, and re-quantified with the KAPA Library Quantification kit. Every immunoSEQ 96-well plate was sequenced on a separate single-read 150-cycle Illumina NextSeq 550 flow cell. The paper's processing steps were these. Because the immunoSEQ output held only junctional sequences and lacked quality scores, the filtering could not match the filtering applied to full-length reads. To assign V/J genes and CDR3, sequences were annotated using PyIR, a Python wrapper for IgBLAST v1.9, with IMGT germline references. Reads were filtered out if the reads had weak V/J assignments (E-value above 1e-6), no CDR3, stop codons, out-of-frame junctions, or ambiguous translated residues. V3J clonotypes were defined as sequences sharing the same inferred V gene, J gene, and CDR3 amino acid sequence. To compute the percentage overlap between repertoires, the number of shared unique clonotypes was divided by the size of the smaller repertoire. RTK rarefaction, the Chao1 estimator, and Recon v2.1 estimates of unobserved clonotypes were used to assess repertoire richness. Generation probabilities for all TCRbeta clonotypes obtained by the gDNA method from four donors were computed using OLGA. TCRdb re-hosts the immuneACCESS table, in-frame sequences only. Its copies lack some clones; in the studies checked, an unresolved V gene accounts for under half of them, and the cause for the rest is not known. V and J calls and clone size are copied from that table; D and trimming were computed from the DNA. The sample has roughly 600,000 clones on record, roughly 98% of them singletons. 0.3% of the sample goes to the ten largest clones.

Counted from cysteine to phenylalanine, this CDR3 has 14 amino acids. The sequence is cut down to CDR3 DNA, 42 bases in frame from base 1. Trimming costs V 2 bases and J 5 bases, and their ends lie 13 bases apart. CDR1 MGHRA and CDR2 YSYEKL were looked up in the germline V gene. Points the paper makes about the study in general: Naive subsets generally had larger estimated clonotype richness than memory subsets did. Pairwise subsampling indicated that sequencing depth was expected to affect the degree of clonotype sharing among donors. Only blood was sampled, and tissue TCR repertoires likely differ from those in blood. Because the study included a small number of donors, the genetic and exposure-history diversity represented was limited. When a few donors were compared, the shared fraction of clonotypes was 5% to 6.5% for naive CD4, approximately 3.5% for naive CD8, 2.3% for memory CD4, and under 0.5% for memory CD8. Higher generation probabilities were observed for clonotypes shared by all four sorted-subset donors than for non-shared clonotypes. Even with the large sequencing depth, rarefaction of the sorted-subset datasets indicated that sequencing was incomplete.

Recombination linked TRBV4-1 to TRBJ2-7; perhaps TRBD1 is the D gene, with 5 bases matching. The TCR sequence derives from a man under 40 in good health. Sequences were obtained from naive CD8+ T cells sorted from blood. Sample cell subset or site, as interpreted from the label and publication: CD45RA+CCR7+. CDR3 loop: CASSQKRQLDEQYF. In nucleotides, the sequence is TGCGCCAGCAGCCAAAAGAGACAGTTAGACGAGCAGTACTTC.